This T cell receptor (beta chain) is from a study of blood T cell repertoires in COVID-19. Across the study: The origin of the acute and convalescent COVID-19 samples was the United States, Italy and Spain. PBMCs, B-cell-depleted T cells, or T cells were the source of the cDNA or gDNA that made up the material.

Germline-derived CDR1 and CDR2 are KGHDR and SFDVKD. The CDR3 sequence is 16 residues long. J gave up 3 bases and V 0 bases, and 3 bases lay outside the gene matches. In the study's own analysis: Reference gene primer amplification gave nucleated cell count estimates. TCRdb keeps only in-frame clones here, not all; method: immunoSEQ multiplex PCR. That table is the source of V, J and clone size, and D and trimming were worked out from the DNA. The table records under 150,000 clones, around nine tenths of them present only once. The chain links TRBV24-1 to TRBJ2-1; TRBD2 matches 8 bases. The specimen sequenced was peripheral blood. This receptor was identified in a man in his fifties or sixties with active or convalescent COVID-19. The CDR3 loop is CATSDLRAGVYNEQFF. CDR3 sequence (DNA): TGTGCCACCAGTGATTTGAGAGCGGGGGTCTACAATGAGCAGTTCTTC.